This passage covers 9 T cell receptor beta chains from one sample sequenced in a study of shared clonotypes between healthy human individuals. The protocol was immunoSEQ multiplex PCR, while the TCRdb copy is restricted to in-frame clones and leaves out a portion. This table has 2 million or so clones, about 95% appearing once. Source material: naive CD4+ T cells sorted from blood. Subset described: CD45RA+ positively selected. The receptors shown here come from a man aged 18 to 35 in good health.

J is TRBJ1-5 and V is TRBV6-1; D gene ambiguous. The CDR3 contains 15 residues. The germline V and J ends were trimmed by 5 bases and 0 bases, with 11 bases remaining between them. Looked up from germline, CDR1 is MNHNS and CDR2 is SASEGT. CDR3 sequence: CASSLLDNSNQPQHF. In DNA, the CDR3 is TGTGCCAGCAGTCTTCTTGACAATAGCAATCAGCCCCAGCATTTT.

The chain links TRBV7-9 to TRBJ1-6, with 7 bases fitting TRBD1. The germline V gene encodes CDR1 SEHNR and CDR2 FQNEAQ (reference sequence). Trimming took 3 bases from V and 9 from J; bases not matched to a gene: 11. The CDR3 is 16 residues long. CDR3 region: CASSFYHPGGFSPLHF. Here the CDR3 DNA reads TGTGCCAGCAGCTTTTATCATCCAGGGGGTTTTTCACCCCTCCACTTT.

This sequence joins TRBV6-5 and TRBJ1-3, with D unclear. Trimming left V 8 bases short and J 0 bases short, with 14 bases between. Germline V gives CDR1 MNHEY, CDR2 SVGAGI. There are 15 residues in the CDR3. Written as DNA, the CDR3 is TGTGCCAGCGGAAGGACCGCGAGCTCTGGAAACACCATATATTTT. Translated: CASGRTASSGNTIYF.

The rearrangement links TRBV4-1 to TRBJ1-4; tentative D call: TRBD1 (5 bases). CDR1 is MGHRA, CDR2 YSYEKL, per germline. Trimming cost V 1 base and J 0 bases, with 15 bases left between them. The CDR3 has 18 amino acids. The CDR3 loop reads CASSQAGTRTATNEKLFF. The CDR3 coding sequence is TGCGCCAGCAGCCAAGCCGGGACGAGGACTGCAACTAATGAAAAACTGTTTTTT.

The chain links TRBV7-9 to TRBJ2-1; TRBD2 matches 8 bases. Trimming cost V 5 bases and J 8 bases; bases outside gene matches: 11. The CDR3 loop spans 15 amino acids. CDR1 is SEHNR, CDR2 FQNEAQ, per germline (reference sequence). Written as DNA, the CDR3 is TGTGCCAGCAGCCCGAGGGGACTAGACGCGGATGAGCAGTTCTTC. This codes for CASSPRGLDADEQFF.

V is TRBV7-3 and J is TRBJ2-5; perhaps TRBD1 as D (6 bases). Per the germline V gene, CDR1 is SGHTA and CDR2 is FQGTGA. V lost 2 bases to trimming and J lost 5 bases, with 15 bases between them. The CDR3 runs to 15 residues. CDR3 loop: CASSLGQGRGETQYF. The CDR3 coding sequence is TGTGCCAGCAGCTTAGGGCAGGGGAGAGGTGAGACCCAGTACTTC.

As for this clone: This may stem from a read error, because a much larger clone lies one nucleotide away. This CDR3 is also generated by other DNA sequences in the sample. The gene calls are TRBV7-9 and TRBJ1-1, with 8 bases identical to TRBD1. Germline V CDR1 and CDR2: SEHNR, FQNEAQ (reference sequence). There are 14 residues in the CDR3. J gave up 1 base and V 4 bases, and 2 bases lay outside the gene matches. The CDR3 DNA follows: TGTGCCAGCAGCTCGGGGACAGGGAACACTGAAGCTTTCTTT. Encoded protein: CASSSGTGNTEAFF.

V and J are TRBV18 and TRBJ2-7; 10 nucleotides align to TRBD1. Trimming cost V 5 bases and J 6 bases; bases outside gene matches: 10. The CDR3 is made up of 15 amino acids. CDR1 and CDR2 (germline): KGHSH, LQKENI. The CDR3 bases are TGTGCCAGCTCATGGACAGGGGGTGTTTCATTCGAGCAGTACTTC. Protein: CASSWTGGVSFEQYF.

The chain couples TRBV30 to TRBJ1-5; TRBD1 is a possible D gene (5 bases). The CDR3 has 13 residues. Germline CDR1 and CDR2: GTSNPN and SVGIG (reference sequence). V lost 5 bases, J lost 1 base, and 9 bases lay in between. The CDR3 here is CAWGAQSNQPQHF. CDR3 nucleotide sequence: TGTGCCTGGGGGGCTCAGAGCAATCAGCCCCAGCATTTT.